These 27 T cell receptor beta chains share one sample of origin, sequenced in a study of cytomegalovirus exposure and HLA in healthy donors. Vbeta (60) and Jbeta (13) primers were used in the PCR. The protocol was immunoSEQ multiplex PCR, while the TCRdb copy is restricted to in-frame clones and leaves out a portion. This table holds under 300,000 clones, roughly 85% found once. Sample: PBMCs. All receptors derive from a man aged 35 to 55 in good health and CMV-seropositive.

CDR3 residues: CASNPGTDSSSLHF. The CDR3 region has the DNA TGTGCCAGTAATCCCGGGACAGACTCGTCTTCCCTCCACTTT. The V call is TRBV19, the J call TRBJ1-6, with 7 bases aligning to TRBD1. This CDR3 region has 14 residues. The ends lost 7 bases at V and 14 bases at J; junction bases unmatched: 14. Germline V gene lookup returns CDR1 LNHDA and CDR2 SQIVND (reference sequence).

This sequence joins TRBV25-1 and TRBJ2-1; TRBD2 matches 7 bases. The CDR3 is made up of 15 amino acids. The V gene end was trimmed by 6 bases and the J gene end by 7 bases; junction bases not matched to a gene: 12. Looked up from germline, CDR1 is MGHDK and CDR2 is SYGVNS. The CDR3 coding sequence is TGTGCCAGCAGCGACGGGAGGAGGGTAGGAAATGAGCAGTTCTTC. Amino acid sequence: CASSDGRRVGNEQFF.

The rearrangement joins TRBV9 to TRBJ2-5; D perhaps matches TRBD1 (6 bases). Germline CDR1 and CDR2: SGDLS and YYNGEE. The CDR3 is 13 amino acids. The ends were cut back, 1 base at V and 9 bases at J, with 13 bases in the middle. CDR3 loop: CASSVSSPGAQYF. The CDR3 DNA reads TGTGCCAGCAGCGTATCTAGCCCAGGGGCCCAGTACTTC.

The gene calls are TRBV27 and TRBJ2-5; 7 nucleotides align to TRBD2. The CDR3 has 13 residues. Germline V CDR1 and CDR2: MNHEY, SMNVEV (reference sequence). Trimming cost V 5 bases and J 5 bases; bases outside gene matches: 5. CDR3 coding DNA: TGTGCCAGCAGTGGGAGGGTTGGGGAGACCCAGTACTTC. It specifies CASSGRVGETQYF.

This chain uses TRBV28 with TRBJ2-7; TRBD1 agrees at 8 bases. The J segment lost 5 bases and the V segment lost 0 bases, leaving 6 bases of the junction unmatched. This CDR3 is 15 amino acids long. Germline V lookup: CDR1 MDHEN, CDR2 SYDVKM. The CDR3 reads CASSLWGTGSNEQYF. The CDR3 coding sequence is TGTGCCAGCAGTTTATGGGGGACAGGATCTAACGAGCAGTACTTC.

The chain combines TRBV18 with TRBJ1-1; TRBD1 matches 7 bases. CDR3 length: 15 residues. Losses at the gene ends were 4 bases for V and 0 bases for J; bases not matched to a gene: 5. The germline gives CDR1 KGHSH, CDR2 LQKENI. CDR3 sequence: CASSQGQSMNTEAFF. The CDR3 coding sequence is TGTGCCAGCTCACAGGGACAGAGCATGAACACTGAAGCTTTCTTT.

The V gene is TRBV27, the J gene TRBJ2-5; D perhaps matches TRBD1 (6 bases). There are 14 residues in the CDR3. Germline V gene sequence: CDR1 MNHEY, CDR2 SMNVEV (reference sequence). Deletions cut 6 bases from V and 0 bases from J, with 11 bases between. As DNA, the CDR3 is TGTGCCAGCAGCCCCACAGGGAACCAAGAGACCCAGTACTTC. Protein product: CASSPTGNQETQYF.

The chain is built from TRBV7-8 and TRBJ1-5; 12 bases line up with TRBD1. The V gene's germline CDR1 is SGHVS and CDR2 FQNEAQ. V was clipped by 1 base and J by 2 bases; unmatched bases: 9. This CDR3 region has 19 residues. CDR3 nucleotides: TGTGCCAGCAGCTTAGGCCGGGACAGGGGGCCAAAGGGCAATCAGCCCCAGCATTTT. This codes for CASSLGRDRGPKGNQPQHF.

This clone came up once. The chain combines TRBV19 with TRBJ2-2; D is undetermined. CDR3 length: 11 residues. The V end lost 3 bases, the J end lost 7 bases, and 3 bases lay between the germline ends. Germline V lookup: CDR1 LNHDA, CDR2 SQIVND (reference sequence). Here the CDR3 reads CASSIYGELFF. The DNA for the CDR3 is TGTGCCAGTAGTATTTACGGGGAGCTGTTTTTT. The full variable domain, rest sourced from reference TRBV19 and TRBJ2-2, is DGGITQSPKYLFRKEGQNVTLSCEQNLNHDAMYWYRQDPGQGLRLIYYSQIVNDFQKGDIAEGYSVSREKKESFPLTVTSAQKNPTAFYLCASSIYGELFFGEGSRLTVL.

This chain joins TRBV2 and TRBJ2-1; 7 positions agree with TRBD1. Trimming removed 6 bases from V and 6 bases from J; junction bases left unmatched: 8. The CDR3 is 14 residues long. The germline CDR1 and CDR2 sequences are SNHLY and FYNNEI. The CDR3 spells CASSATGIPNEQFF. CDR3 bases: TGTGCCAGCAGCGCGACAGGGATTCCCAATGAGCAGTTCTTC.

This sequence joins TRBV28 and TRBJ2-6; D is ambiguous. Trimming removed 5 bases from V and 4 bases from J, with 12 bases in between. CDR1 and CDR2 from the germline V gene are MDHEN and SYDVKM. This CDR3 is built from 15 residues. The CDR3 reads CASSPQPPGANVLTF. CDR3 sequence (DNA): TGTGCCAGCAGTCCACAGCCCCCCGGGGCCAACGTCCTGACTTTC.

Here the CDR3 DNA reads TGTGCCAGCAGCTCCGACAACATCCGGGATACGCAGTATTTT. Its translation: CASSSDNIRDTQYF. The chain recombines TRBV7-3 with TRBJ2-3; D gene unclear. Germline CDR1 reads SGHTA; CDR2 reads FQGTGA. The CDR3 has 14 residues. V lost 4 bases to trimming and J lost 6 bases, with 14 bases between them.

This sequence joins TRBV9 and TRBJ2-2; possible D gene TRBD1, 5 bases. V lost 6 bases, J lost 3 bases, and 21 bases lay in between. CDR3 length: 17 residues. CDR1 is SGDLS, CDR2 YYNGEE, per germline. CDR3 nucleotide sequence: TGTGCCAGCACCCAAGGGGCGGTCTTAAGGGACACCGGGGAGCTGTTTTTT. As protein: CASTQGAVLRDTGELFF.

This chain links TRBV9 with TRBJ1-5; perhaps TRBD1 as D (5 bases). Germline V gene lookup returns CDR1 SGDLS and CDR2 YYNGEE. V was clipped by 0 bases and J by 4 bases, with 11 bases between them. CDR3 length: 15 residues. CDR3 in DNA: TGTGCCAGCAGCGTAGGGCAGGGTTGGAATCAGCCCCAGCATTTT. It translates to CASSVGQGWNQPQHF.

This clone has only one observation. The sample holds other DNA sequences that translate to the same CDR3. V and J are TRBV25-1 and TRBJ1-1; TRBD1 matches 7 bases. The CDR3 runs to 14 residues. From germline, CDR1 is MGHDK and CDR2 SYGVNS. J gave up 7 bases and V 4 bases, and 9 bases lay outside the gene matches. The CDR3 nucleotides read TGTGCCAGCAGTGCGACAGGGATTAGTCTTGAAGCTTTCTTT. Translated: CASSATGISLEAFF.

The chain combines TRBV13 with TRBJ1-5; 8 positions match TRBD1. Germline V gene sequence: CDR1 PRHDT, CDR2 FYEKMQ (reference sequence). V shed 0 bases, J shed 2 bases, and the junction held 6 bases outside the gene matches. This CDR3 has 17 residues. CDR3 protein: CASSLGPGGAGNQPQHF. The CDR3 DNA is TGTGCCAGCAGCTTAGGCCCAGGGGGCGCAGGCAATCAGCCCCAGCATTTT.

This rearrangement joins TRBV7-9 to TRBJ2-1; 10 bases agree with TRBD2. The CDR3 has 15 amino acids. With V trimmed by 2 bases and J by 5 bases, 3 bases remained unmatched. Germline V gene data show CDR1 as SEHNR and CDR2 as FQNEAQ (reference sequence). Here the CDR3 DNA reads TGTGCCAGCAGCTTAAAAGCGGGAGGGGACAATGAGCAGTTCTTC. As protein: CASSLKAGGDNEQFF.

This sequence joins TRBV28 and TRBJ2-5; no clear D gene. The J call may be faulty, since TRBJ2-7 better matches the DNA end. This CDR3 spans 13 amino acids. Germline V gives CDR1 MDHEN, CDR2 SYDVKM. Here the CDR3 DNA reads TGTGCCAGCAGTTTTCGACAAATCTACGAGCAGTACTTC. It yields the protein CASSFRQIYEQYF.

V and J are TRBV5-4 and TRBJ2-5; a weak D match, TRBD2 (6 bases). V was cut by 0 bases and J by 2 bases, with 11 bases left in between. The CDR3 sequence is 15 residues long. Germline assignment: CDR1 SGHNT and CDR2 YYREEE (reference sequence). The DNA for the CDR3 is TGTGCCAGCAGCTTGGGACTGGGGGGACAAGAGACCCAGTACTTC. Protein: CASSLGLGGQETQYF.

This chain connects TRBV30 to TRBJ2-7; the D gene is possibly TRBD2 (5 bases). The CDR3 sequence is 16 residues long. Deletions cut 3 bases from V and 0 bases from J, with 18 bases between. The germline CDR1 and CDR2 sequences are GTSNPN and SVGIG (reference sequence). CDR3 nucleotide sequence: TGTGCCTGGAGGGTTCGCGGGTGGTCTGCCTCCTACGAGCAGTACTTC. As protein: CAWRVRGWSASYEQYF.

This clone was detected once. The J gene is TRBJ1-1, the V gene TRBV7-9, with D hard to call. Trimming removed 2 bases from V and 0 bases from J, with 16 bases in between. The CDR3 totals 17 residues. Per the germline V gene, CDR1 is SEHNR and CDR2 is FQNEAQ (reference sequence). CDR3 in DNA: TGTGCCAGCAGCTTATCCCCTCAGCGATCGATGAACACTGAAGCTTTCTTT. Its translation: CASSLSPQRSMNTEAFF.

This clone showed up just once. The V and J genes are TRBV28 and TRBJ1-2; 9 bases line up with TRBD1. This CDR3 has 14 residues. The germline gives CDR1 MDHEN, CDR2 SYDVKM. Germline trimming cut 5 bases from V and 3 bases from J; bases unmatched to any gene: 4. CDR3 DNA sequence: TGTGCCAGCAGTGTACAGGGGGCGGACTATGGCTACACCTTC. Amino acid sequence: CASSVQGADYGYTF.

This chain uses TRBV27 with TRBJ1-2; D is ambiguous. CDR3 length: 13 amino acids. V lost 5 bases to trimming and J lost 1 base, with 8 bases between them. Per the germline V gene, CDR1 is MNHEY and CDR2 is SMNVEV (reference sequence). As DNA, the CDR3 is TGTGCCAGCAGTCCCGGGATTAACTATGGCTACACCTTC. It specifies CASSPGINYGYTF.

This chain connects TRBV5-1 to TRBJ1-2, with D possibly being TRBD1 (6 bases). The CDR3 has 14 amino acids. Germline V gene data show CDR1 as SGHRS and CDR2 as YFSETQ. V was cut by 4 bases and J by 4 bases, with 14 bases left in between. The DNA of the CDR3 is TGCGCCAGCAGCACCGATCGACAGGCCTATGGCTACACCTTC. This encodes CASSTDRQAYGYTF.

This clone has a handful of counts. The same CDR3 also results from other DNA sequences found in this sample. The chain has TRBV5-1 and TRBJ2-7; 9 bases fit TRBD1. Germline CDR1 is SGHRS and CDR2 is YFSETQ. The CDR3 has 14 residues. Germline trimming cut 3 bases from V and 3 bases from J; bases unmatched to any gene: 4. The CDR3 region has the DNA TGCGCCAGCAGCTGGGGACAGGGAGACTACGAGCAGTACTTC. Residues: CASSWGQGDYEQYF.

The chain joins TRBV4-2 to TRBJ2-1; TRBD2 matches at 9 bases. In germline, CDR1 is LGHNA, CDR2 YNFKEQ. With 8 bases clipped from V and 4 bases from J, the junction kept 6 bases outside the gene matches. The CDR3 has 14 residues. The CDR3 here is CASAGLAGYNEQFF. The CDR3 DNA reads TGTGCCAGCGCTGGCCTAGCGGGATACAATGAGCAGTTCTTC.

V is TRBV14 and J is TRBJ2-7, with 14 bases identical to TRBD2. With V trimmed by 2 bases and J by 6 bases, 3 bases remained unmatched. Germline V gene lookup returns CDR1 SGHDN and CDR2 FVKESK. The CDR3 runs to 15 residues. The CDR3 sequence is CASSQPGTSGSEQYF. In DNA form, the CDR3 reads TGTGCCAGCAGCCAACCGGGGACTAGCGGGAGCGAGCAGTACTTC. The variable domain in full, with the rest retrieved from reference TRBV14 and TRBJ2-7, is EAGVTQFPSHSVIEKGQTVTLRCDPISGHDNLYWYRRVMGKEIKFLLHFVKESKQDESGMPNNRFLAERTGGTYSTLKVQPAELEDSGVYFCASSQPGTSGSEQYFGPGTRLTVT.